A single sample is the source of the 11 T cell receptor beta chains below, sequenced in a study of cytomegalovirus exposure and HLA in healthy donors. This PCR relied on a set of 60 Vbeta primers and 13 Jbeta primers. Assay used: immunoSEQ multiplex PCR; TCRdb lists only in-frame clones, some missing. Of 170,000 or so clones listed, roughly three quarters are singletons. Sequencing used PBMCs. The receptors here all came from a woman between 50 and 59 years old in good health and CMV-seropositive.

The J gene is TRBJ1-3, the V gene TRBV28; 7 bases map to TRBD1. Per germline, CDR1 MDHEN and CDR2 SYDVKM. The trim removed 6 bases at V and 5 bases at J, leaving 10 bases unmatched. CDR3 length: 15 residues. CDR3 sequence: CASRRNDRERNTIYF. The CDR3 nucleotides are TGTGCCAGCAGACGCAACGACAGGGAAAGAAACACCATATATTTT.

The V gene is TRBV14, the J gene TRBJ2-2; no reliable D call. Deletions cut 2 bases from V and 4 bases from J, with 11 bases between. CDR1 is SGHDN and CDR2 is FVKESK in the germline V gene. This CDR3 is built from 15 residues. In DNA form, the CDR3 reads TGTGCCAGCAGCCAAAGGAACGGGTTCACCGGGGAGCTGTTTTTT. This encodes CASSQRNGFTGELFF.

The chain links TRBV15 to TRBJ2-5; D may be TRBD1 (5 bases). Germline CDR1 reads LNHNV; CDR2 reads YYDKDF (reference sequence). The V end lost 0 bases, the J end lost 4 bases, and 6 bases lay between the germline ends. The CDR3 extends over 13 amino acids. The CDR3 nucleotides are TGTGCCACCAGCAGAGATCAGGGAGAGACCCAGTACTTC. It encodes CATSRDQGETQYF.

The chain uses TRBV5-6 and TRBJ1-1; D not certain. Per germline, CDR1 SGHDT and CDR2 YYEEEE. The length of the CDR3 is 13 residues. V lost 2 bases to trimming and J lost 3 bases, with 8 bases between them. The CDR3 spells CASSFKRDTEAFF. The CDR3, as DNA: TGTGCCAGCAGCTTTAAGAGGGACACTGAAGCTTTCTTT.

This chain joins TRBV9 and TRBJ2-5, with D possibly being TRBD2 (5 bases). Per the germline V gene, CDR1 is SGDLS and CDR2 is YYNGEE. Trimming removed 1 base at V and 3 bases at J, with 10 bases between. The CDR3 is made up of 14 amino acids. In nucleotides, the CDR3 is TGTGCCAGCAGCGTACAGAGCGGAGAAGAGACCCAGTACTTC. The encoded protein is CASSVQSGEETQYF.

The chain is built from TRBV6-5 and TRBJ1-3, with a tentative D call TRBD1 (5 bases). Trimming pared 3 bases from V and 0 bases from J, leaving 9 bases between. The germline CDR1 and CDR2 sequences are MNHEY and SVGAGI. This CDR3 has 15 amino acids. The CDR3 DNA follows: TGTGCCAGCAGTTATGACGGGGGCTCTGGAAACACCATATATTTT. It codes for CASSYDGGSGNTIYF.

V is TRBV7-9 and J is TRBJ1-5, with no clear D. Germline CDR1 is SEHNR and CDR2 is FQNEAQ (reference sequence). The CDR3 runs to 12 residues. Deletions cut 5 bases from V and 9 bases from J, with 11 bases between. CDR3 sequence reads: CASSPPGAPQHF. CDR3 nucleotides: TGTGCCAGCAGCCCCCCGGGTGCGCCCCAGCATTTT.

This clone was counted a single time. V is TRBV20-1 and J is TRBJ2-1, with D hard to call. Germline V lookup: CDR1 DFQATT, CDR2 SNEGSKA (reference sequence). The CDR3 is 11 amino acids. Trimming stripped 7 bases from V and 4 bases from J, with 8 bases between. The CDR3: CSGAIYNEQFF. CDR3 coding DNA: TGCAGTGGGGCCATTTACAATGAGCAGTTCTTC.

V is TRBV7-2 and J is TRBJ2-3, with a possible D match to TRBD2 (5 bases). Trimming left V 1 base short and J 3 bases short, with 8 bases between. The CDR3 loop spans 14 amino acids. Germline CDR1 and CDR2: SGHTA and FQGNSA. Written as DNA, the CDR3 is TGTGCCAGCAGCTTAGATCTAGCTACAGATACGCAGTATTTT. The encoded protein is CASSLDLATDTQYF.

V is TRBV28 and J is TRBJ2-3; 10 bases agree with TRBD2. Germline V gene lookup returns CDR1 MDHEN and CDR2 SYDVKM. This CDR3 comprises 16 residues. V gave up 6 bases and J gave up 2 bases; unmatched junction bases: 8. The CDR3 sequence is CASSSGLAGDTDTQYF. The CDR3 DNA reads as TGTGCCAGCAGCTCTGGTCTAGCGGGAGACACAGATACGCAGTATTTT.

The chain recombines TRBV4-3 with TRBJ2-1; 7 bases fit TRBD2. The CDR3 spans 16 residues. V lost 3 bases and J lost 5; bases outside the gene matches: 10. Germline CDR1 and CDR2: LGHNA and YSLEER. The DNA for the CDR3 is TGCGCCAGCAGCCACCTACTAGCGAGCGATGACAATGAGCAGTTCTTC. Translated, it gives CASSHLLASDDNEQFF.